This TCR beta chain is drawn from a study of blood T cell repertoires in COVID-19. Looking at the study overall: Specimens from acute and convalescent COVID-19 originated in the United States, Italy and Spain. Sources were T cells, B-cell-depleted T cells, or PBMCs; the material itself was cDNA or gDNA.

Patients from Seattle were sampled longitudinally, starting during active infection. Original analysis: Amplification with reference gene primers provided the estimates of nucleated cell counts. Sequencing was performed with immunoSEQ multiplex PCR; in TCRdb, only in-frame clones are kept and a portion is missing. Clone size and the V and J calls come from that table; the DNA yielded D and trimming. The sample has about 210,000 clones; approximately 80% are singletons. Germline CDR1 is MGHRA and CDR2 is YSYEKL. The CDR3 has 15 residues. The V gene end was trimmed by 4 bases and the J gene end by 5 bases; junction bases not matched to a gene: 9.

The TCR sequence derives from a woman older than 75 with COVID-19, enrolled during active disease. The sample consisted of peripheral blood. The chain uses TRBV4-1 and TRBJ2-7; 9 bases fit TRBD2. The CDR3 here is CASSLSVLAGNEQYV. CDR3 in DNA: TGCGCCAGCAGCCTCTCGGTCCTAGCGGGGAACGAGCAGTACGTC.